These 18 T cell receptor beta chains share one sample of origin, sequenced in a study of beta chain features in type 1 diabetes. These receptors have no known antigen. Study findings and constraints: Moderate but significant shortening of TCRB CDR3s was recorded in all four CD4+ subsets from Type 1 diabetes patients.

Expressed TCRB transcripts were sequenced because the isolated RNA had all been reverse transcribed beforehand. Assay: immunoSEQ multiplex PCR; the TCRdb copy retains only in-frame clones and omits some. Altogether about 240,000 clones are present, approximately 14% being singletons, with the ten largest covering approximately 0.021%. Sequenced input: naive CD4+ T cells from blood. These receptors all stem from a man aged 30 to 45 with type 1 diabetes.

This clone was recorded a few times. This chain joins TRBV29-1 and TRBJ2-7, with 8 bases matching TRBD2. The CDR3 runs to 14 residues. CDR1 and CDR2 from the germline V gene are SQVTM and ANQGSEA. CDR3 nucleotides: TGCAGTCAAGAACCGGGACTAGAGACCTACGAGCAGTACTTC. It encodes CSQEPGLETYEQYF.

This clone has a handful of counts. The chain links TRBV30 to TRBJ2-6, with TRBD1 as a possible D gene (5 bases). The CDR3 sequence is 15 residues long. Per germline, CDR1 GTSNPN and CDR2 SVGIG (reference sequence). Trimming removed 8 bases at V and 0 bases at J, with 14 bases between. The CDR3 DNA reads TGTGCCGGGCCAAGGGGCGCCTCTGGGGCCAACGTCCTGACTTTC. Its protein product is CAGPRGASGANVLTF.

The V call is TRBV29-1, the J call TRBJ1-1; no firm D call. The germline V gene has CDR1 SQVTM and CDR2 ANQGSEA. The CDR3 loop spans 15 amino acids. V lost 0 bases, J lost 1 base, and 12 bases lay in between. The CDR3 loop reads CSVEDYPGPNTEAFF. In DNA form, the CDR3 reads TGCAGCGTTGAAGATTATCCAGGCCCGAACACTGAAGCTTTCTTT.

This clone was seen a few times. The rearrangement uses TRBV7-9 and TRBJ1-2; D unclear. Germline values: CDR1 SEHNR, CDR2 FQNEAQ (reference sequence). V gave up 5 bases and J gave up 2 bases, with 15 bases separating them. CDR3 size: 15 residues. This chain's CDR3 is CASSLVGGLNYGYTF. The CDR3 DNA reads as TGTGCCAGCAGCCTGGTTGGAGGGCTGAACTATGGCTACACCTTC.

The table lists this clone with a few counts. The chain couples TRBV10-3 to TRBJ2-7; the match to TRBD1 covers 9 bases. In germline, CDR1 is ENHRY, CDR2 SYGVKD. The V gene end was trimmed by 4 bases and the J gene end by 6 bases; junction bases not matched to a gene: 1. CDR3 length: 12 residues. The CDR3 loop is CAISGTGAEQYF. DNA of the CDR3: TGTGCCATCAGTGGGACAGGGGCCGAGCAGTACTTC.

This clone has more than one count but fewer than ten. For the CDR3, the DNA is TGTGCCTGGATTAGCGGGATTGTGAATGAGCAGTTCTTC. Amino acid sequence: CAWISGIVNEQFF. The chain employs TRBV30 and TRBJ2-1; 8 bases match TRBD2. There are 13 residues in the CDR3. V was clipped by 4 bases and J by 7 bases; unmatched bases: 6. Germline V gene lookup returns CDR1 GTSNPN and CDR2 SVGIG (reference sequence).

This clone was picked up a small number of times. The rearrangement joins TRBV5-4 to TRBJ2-7; 9 bases agree with TRBD1. Germline V CDR1 and CDR2: SGHNT, YYREEE (reference sequence). V lost 4 bases to trimming and J lost 6 bases; unmatched junction nucleotides: 5. The CDR3 extends over 13 amino acids. The CDR3 bases are TGTGCCAGCAGCCAGGACAGGGGTGCCGAGCAGTACTTC. Amino acids: CASSQDRGAEQYF.

The chain carries TRBV5-4 and TRBJ2-3; 13 positions agree with TRBD2. The ends lost 4 bases at V and 6 bases at J; junction bases unmatched: 8. This CDR3 comprises 16 residues. Germline CDR1 reads SGHNT; CDR2 reads YYREEE (reference sequence). CDR3 DNA sequence: TGTGCCAGCAGCATCAGACTAGCGGGAGGCGGGGATACGCAGTATTTT. The encoded protein is CASSIRLAGGGDTQYF.

This clone was recorded a few times. The rearrangement uses TRBV19 and TRBJ2-1; unclear D gene. The CDR3 extends over 16 amino acids. CDR1 LNHDA and CDR2 SQIVND come from the germline V gene (reference sequence). Trimming took 3 bases from V and 0 from J, leaving 12 bases between them. In nucleotides, the CDR3 is TGTGCCAGTAGTATCGTTACACCAAGCTCCTACAATGAGCAGTTCTTC. Protein product: CASSIVTPSSYNEQFF. The full variable domain, rest sourced from reference TRBV19 and TRBJ2-1, is DGGITQSPKYLFRKEGQNVTLSCEQNLNHDAMYWYRQDPGQGLRLIYYSQIVNDFQKGDIAEGYSVSREKKESFPLTVTSAQKNPTAFYLCASSIVTPSSYNEQFFGPGTRLTVL.

This chain joins TRBV29-1 and TRBJ2-1; 12 bases map to TRBD1. The CDR3 is 15 residues long. V shed 6 bases, J shed 9 bases, and the junction held 12 bases outside the gene matches. Germline CDR1 and CDR2: SQVTM and ANQGSEA. This CDR3 is CSVSGTGGAKGEQFF. The CDR3 region has the DNA TGCAGCGTCTCCGGGACAGGGGGCGCAAAAGGTGAGCAGTTCTTC.

This chain links TRBV11-2 with TRBJ2-7; 11 positions agree with TRBD2. Trimming at V came to 2 bases and at J to 1 base, leaving 7 bases not matched to a gene. Germline lookup yields CDR1 SGHAT and CDR2 FQNNGV. The CDR3 spans 17 residues. CDR3 DNA sequence: TGTGCCAGCAGCTTATCGGTAGCGGGGGGGAGTTCCTACGAGCAGTACTTC. Its protein product is CASSLSVAGGSSYEQYF.

The V call is TRBV5-1, the J call TRBJ1-1, with 7 bases lining up with TRBD1. The CDR3 is 15 amino acids. The germline CDR1 and CDR2 sequences are SGHRS and YFSETQ. Trimming removed 4 bases from V and 1 base from J; junction bases left unmatched: 7. The DNA of the CDR3 is TGCGCCAGCAGCGATGGCAGGACAGGGAACACTGAAGCTTTCTTT. Protein product: CASSDGRTGNTEAFF.

This clone was picked up a small number of times. This chain connects TRBV5-4 to TRBJ2-2; 12 nucleotides match TRBD2. V trimming: 3 bases; J trimming: 5 bases; junction bases outside the gene matches: 2. The CDR3 is 15 amino acids. The germline gives CDR1 SGHNT, CDR2 YYREEE (reference sequence). DNA of the CDR3: TGTGCCAGCAGCTCCGGGACTAGCGGGACCGGGGAGCTGTTTTTT. This gives the protein CASSSGTSGTGELFF.

This clone was detected a few times. The chain links TRBV30 to TRBJ1-5; D gene unclear. CDR3 length equals 11 residues. The V gene lost 5 bases and the J gene lost 6 bases, with 8 bases spanning the gap. The V gene's germline CDR1 is GTSNPN and CDR2 SVGIG (reference sequence). In DNA, the CDR3 is TGTGCCTGGGGTAACAGTCAGCCCCAGCATTTT. Amino acid sequence: CAWGNSQPQHF.

Only a few counts were recorded for this clone. The genes are TRBV18 and TRBJ2-7; D gene uncertain. The CDR3 sequence is 15 residues long. Trimming shortened V by 2 bases and J by 0 bases, and 11 bases separated the two germline ends. Germline-derived CDR1 and CDR2 are KGHSH and LQKENI. This CDR3 is CASSPGLTSSYEQYF. In DNA form, the CDR3 reads TGTGCCAGCTCACCAGGGCTCACAAGCTCCTACGAGCAGTACTTC.

The chain is built from TRBV11-2 and TRBJ2-1; 10 positions agree with TRBD1. Trimming took 4 bases from V and 2 from J; bases not matched to a gene: 2. The CDR3 contains 15 residues. The germline V gene has CDR1 SGHAT and CDR2 FQNNGV. CDR3: CASSSGTGAYNEQFF. The CDR3 DNA follows: TGTGCCAGCAGCTCCGGGACAGGGGCCTACAATGAGCAGTTCTTC.

This sequence joins TRBV13 and TRBJ1-2; D unresolved. Trimming left V 6 bases short and J 2 bases short, with 7 bases between. Germline V gives CDR1 PRHDT, CDR2 FYEKMQ (reference sequence). This CDR3 is built from 12 residues. The CDR3 DNA reads as TGTGCCAGCAGTACGGGGAACTATGGCTACACCTTC. The encoded protein is CASSTGNYGYTF.

The chain's CDR3 is CASSLGQGAPHTDTQYF. The CDR3 nucleotides are TGTGCCAGCAGCTTAGGCCAGGGTGCCCCCCACACAGATACGCAGTATTTT. The genes are TRBV11-2 and TRBJ2-3; weak D call: TRBD1 (5 bases). Trimming took 1 base from V and 2 from J, leaving 16 bases between them. The CDR3 has 17 amino acids. Germline loops: CDR1 SGHAT, CDR2 FQNNGV.